This TCR beta chain was profiled in a study of post-analysis software for immune sequencing data. This clonotype was seen a single time. The antigen is unknown. Tagging with unique molecular identifiers was a feature of the TCR beta cDNA libraries. Using its own MiXCR run on the PCR reads, TCRdb lists one record per CDR3 protein. The sample records about 820,000 distinct CDR3 sequences, approximately 53% being singletons. This CDR3 has 16 residues. V was cut by 0 bases and J by 0 bases, with 6 bases left in between. Germline CDR1 and CDR2: SGHAT and FQNNGV. Study-wide findings and caveats: Compared with controls, patients had more of about five TRBV segments, including TRBV5-6, TRBV5-1 and TRBV20-1.

The chain has TRBV11-2 and TRBJ2-6; unclear D gene. This receptor was obtained from a girl aged 5 to 17 with multiple sclerosis. Sequencing input: blood. CDR3 sequence reads: CASSLDIFSGANVLTF. The CDR3 DNA sequence: TGTGCCAGCAGCTTAGATATCTTCTCTGGGGCCAACGTCCTGACTTTC.